The clone carrying this TCR beta chain has just one count. Looked up from germline, CDR1 is SGHRS and CDR2 is YFSETQ. The CDR3 spans 15 residues. The trim removed 8 bases at V and 0 bases at J, leaving 9 bases unmatched. The sample is drawn from a study of technical replicates of blood from a few donors. The data were produced by immunoSEQ multiplex PCR, yet TCRdb's version contains in-frame clones alone and is incomplete. Here the sample spans about 62,000 clones, just under 90% being singletons. The sample consisted of PBMCs. The TCR was taken from a human donor in good health. Some clones in this sample may be carry-over from other donors' samples. This chain uses TRBV5-1 with TRBJ2-3; 7 bases map to TRBD1. In DNA, the CDR3 is TGCGCCAGTGTCAAAAGGGACAGCAGCACAGATACGCAGTATTTT. This encodes CASVKRDSSTDTQYF.